This T cell receptor (beta chain) came from a study of blood T cell repertoires in COVID-19. Method: immunoSEQ multiplex PCR; TCRdb's copy keeps in-frame clones and lacks some. This table holds hundreds of thousands of clones, 89% found once. Recruited during active infection, patients (from Seattle) were subsequently followed longitudinally. CDR3 length: 16 amino acids. Trimming left V 3 bases short and J 3 bases short, with 15 bases between. Germline V gives CDR1 SGHDT, CDR2 YYEEEE. This TCR was recovered from a man between 18 and 35 years old with COVID-19, enrolled during active disease. The chain carries TRBV5-6 and TRBJ2-2; D possibly corresponds to TRBD1 (5 bases). The sample was peripheral blood. This CDR3 reads CASSWYRRPDTGELFF. The CDR3 nucleotides read TGTGCCAGCAGCTGGTACAGGAGACCGGACACCGGGGAGCTGTTTTTT.